A single sample is the source of the 21 T cell receptor beta chains below, sequenced in a study of cytomegalovirus exposure and HLA in healthy donors. A multiplex PCR was run with 60 Vbeta primers and 13 Jbeta primers. Assay used: immunoSEQ multiplex PCR; TCRdb lists only in-frame clones, some missing. The top ten hold roughly 2% of the sample, which has 150,000 to 200,000 clones, around 74% seen once. Sequencing was performed on PBMCs. These receptors were collected from a female donor in good health and CMV-seronegative.

This chain links TRBV6-1 with TRBJ1-4; D gene ambiguous. This CDR3 contains 16 residues. V lost 4 bases, J lost 0 bases, and 12 bases lay in between. From germline, CDR1 is MNHNS and CDR2 SASEGT. The CDR3 region is CASSGTTSATNEKLFF. DNA of the CDR3: TGTGCCAGCAGTGGGACTACATCCGCAACTAATGAAAAACTGTTTTTT.

A remark on this clone: A junction end diverges from the germline sequence, so it may reflect a read error. V and J are TRBV7-9 and TRBJ2-7; 9 bases line up with TRBD1. CDR1 and CDR2 (germline): SEHNR, FQNEAQ (reference sequence). The CDR3 covers 14 residues. The CDR3 loop reads CSSSEWGQGYEQYF. In nucleotides, the CDR3 is TGTTCCAGCAGTGAATGGGGACAGGGCTACGAGCAGTACTTC.

The V gene is TRBV18, the J gene TRBJ1-2; D possibly corresponds to TRBD1 (6 bases). The V end was cut by 7 bases, the J end by 2 bases, with 11 bases between. CDR3 length: 13 residues. CDR1 is KGHSH and CDR2 is LQKENI in the germline V gene. The CDR3 sequence: CASFTGQNYGYTF. The CDR3 DNA reads TGTGCCAGCTTTACTGGACAGAACTATGGCTACACCTTC.

The rearrangement uses TRBV5-6 and TRBJ1-4; 9 bases line up with TRBD1. V dropped 4 bases and J dropped 7; count of bases not matched to a gene: 11. This CDR3 region has 16 residues. Germline values: CDR1 SGHDT, CDR2 YYEEEE. The CDR3 nucleotides read TGTGCCAGCAGCCCTAGAGGACAGGGGCCTGGTGAAAAACTGTTTTTT. As protein: CASSPRGQGPGEKLFF.

A note on this clone: Other DNA sequences in the same sample also yield this CDR3. The chain combines TRBV5-1 with TRBJ2-3, with 11 bases matching TRBD2. The CDR3 contains 16 residues. The V segment lost 0 bases and the J segment 6 bases; nucleotides outside the gene matches: 6. Germline CDR1 is SGHRS and CDR2 is YFSETQ. The CDR3 loop is CASSLELAGAYDTQYF. CDR3 sequence (DNA): TGCGCCAGCAGCTTGGAACTAGCGGGAGCCTACGATACGCAGTATTTT. The variable domain in full, completed from reference TRBV5-1 and TRBJ2-3, reads KAGVTQTPRYLIKTRGQQVTLSCSPISGHRSVSWYQQTPGQGLQFLFEYFSETQRNKGNFPGRFSGRQFSNSRSEMNVSTLELGDSALYLCASSLELAGAYDTQYFGPGTRLTVL.

In the case of this clone: The sample carries other DNA sequences with the same CDR3. The chain has TRBV29-1 and TRBJ2-1; 9 nucleotides agree with TRBD1. The CDR3 has 14 residues. With 4 bases clipped from V and 8 bases from J, the junction kept 9 bases outside the gene matches. In germline, CDR1 is SQVTM, CDR2 ANQGSEA. The CDR3 loop reads CSVVEDRGVHEQFF. The DNA for the CDR3 is TGCAGCGTTGTGGAGGACAGGGGCGTCCATGAGCAGTTCTTC.

This chain connects TRBV5-1 to TRBJ2-7; 7 nucleotides align to TRBD1. The germline V gene has CDR1 SGHRS and CDR2 YFSETQ. The trim removed 2 bases at V and 5 bases at J, leaving 1 base unmatched. This CDR3 comprises 12 residues. CDR3 protein: CASSFTGDEQYF. The CDR3 nucleotides are TGCGCCAGCAGCTTTACAGGGGACGAGCAGTACTTC.

The chain employs TRBV6-1 and TRBJ2-7; 8 bases align to TRBD2. The CDR3 spans 15 residues. The V segment lost 3 bases and the J segment 4 bases; nucleotides outside the gene matches: 8. Looked up from germline, CDR1 is MNHNS and CDR2 is SASEGT. The CDR3 loop is CASSDQSPGGYEQYF. CDR3 sequence (DNA): TGTGCCAGCAGTGACCAATCCCCGGGAGGGTACGAGCAGTACTTC.

The rearrangement links TRBV19 to TRBJ2-7; 7 bases line up with TRBD1. The CDR3 sequence is 15 residues long. Germline V CDR1 and CDR2: LNHDA, SQIVND (reference sequence). V was clipped by 5 bases and J by 6 bases; unmatched bases: 13. CDR3 nucleotide sequence: TGTGCCAGTAGTCCGGTCCGAGGACAGGTACGCGAGCAGTACTTC. Translation gives CASSPVRGQVREQYF.

The chain is built from TRBV29-1 and TRBJ1-1, with unresolved D. CDR3 length: 13 residues. V gave up 4 bases and J gave up 0 bases, with 9 bases separating them. The germline V gene encodes CDR1 SQVTM and CDR2 ANQGSEA. The CDR3 region is CSVAGTVNTEAFF. In nucleotides, the CDR3 is TGCAGCGTTGCCGGCACAGTGAACACTGAAGCTTTCTTT. Filled out from reference TRBV29-1 and TRBJ1-1, the complete variable domain reads SAVISQKPSRDICQRGTSLTIQCQVDSQVTMMFWYRQQPGQSLTLIATANQGSEATYESGFVIDKFPISRPNLTFSTLTVSNMSPEDSSIYLCSVAGTVNTEAFFGQGTRLTVV.

This chain links TRBV6-5 with TRBJ2-1; TRBD2 matches at 8 bases. After removal of 6 bases from V and 5 bases from J, the junction contained 3 bases not matched to a gene. This CDR3 contains 13 residues. CDR1 and CDR2 (germline): MNHEY, SVGAGI. CDR3 bases: TGTGCCAGCAGGGTCGGGAGGGACAATGAGCAGTTCTTC. Residues: CASRVGRDNEQFF.

This clone showed up just once. This chain links TRBV29-1 with TRBJ1-6; 8 bases match TRBD1. The CDR3 runs to 14 residues. The germline V gene encodes CDR1 SQVTM and CDR2 ANQGSEA. Germline trimming cut 7 bases from V and 6 bases from J; bases unmatched to any gene: 8. The CDR3 DNA reads TGCAGCGCCAGGACAGGGAGCCTTAATTCACCCCTCCACTTT. Translating it yields CSARTGSLNSPLHF.

The J gene is TRBJ1-1, the V gene TRBV29-1; D is unclear. Germline V gene sequence: CDR1 SQVTM, CDR2 ANQGSEA. The ends were cut back, 4 bases at V and 0 bases at J, with 9 bases in the middle. The CDR3 runs to 13 residues. The CDR3 here is CSVVTRLNTEAFF. In nucleotides, the CDR3 is TGCAGCGTTGTGACACGCTTGAACACTGAAGCTTTCTTT. Variable domain in full (rest from reference TRBV29-1 and TRBJ1-1): SAVISQKPSRDICQRGTSLTIQCQVDSQVTMMFWYRQQPGQSLTLIATANQGSEATYESGFVIDKFPISRPNLTFSTLTVSNMSPEDSSIYLCSVVTRLNTEAFFGQGTRLTVV.

The chain uses TRBV19 and TRBJ2-7, with TRBD1 matching over 9 bases. Unmatched junction bases numbered 4, after V lost 0 bases and J lost 4 bases. The CDR3 length is 15 residues. Germline V gives CDR1 LNHDA, CDR2 SQIVND (reference sequence). This chain's CDR3 is CASSIEGTGLYEQYF. CDR3 coding DNA: TGTGCCAGTAGTATAGAGGGGACAGGGTTATACGAGCAGTACTTC.

This chain links TRBV4-2 with TRBJ2-3; the D gene is possibly TRBD2 (5 bases). The CDR3 totals 14 residues. V lost 4 bases to trimming and J lost 5 bases, with 13 bases between them. Germline CDR1 is LGHNA and CDR2 is YNFKEQ. The CDR3 loop reads CASSRSAVEDTQYF. The CDR3 DNA follows: TGTGCCAGCAGCCGTAGCGCGGTGGAAGATACGCAGTATTTT.

The chain uses TRBV19 and TRBJ1-1; no reliable D call. Trimming took off 4 bases at V and 2 bases at J, with 11 bases between the two ends. The CDR3 covers 14 residues. The germline gives CDR1 LNHDA, CDR2 SQIVND (reference sequence). The CDR3 region has the DNA TGTGCCAGTAGTACCTTTCGGGATAACACTGAAGCTTTCTTT. Translated, it gives CASSTFRDNTEAFF. The full variable domain, in which reference TRBV19 and TRBJ1-1 provide the parts outside the CDR3, is DGGITQSPKYLFRKEGQNVTLSCEQNLNHDAMYWYRQDPGQGLRLIYYSQIVNDFQKGDIAEGYSVSREKKESFPLTVTSAQKNPTAFYLCASSTFRDNTEAFFGQGTRLTVV.

This chain links TRBV19 with TRBJ2-7, with a possible D match to TRBD1 (6 bases). This CDR3 spans 13 amino acids. Between the trimmed V and J ends, which lost 8 bases and 4 bases, there was a span of 15 bases. Germline V CDR1 and CDR2: LNHDA, SQIVND (reference sequence). The CDR3 protein is CASARGEGYEQYF. CDR3 nucleotide sequence: TGTGCCAGTGCCAGGGGCGAAGGGTACGAGCAGTACTTC.

This sequence joins TRBV19 and TRBJ1-5; D call uncertain. CDR1 is LNHDA, CDR2 SQIVND, per germline (reference sequence). The CDR3 contains 14 residues. Deletions cut 6 bases from V and 4 bases from J, with 13 bases between. CDR3 DNA sequence: TGTGCCAGTAGCGGAGGAGCTGGGAATCAGCCCCAGCATTTT. Residues: CASSGGAGNQPQHF.

The chain recombines TRBV20-1 with TRBJ2-7; tentatively, D is TRBD2 (6 bases). V lost 5 bases, J lost 7 bases, and 12 bases lay in between. The CDR3 spans 11 residues. CDR1 is DFQATT, CDR2 SNEGSKA, per germline (reference sequence). CDR3: CSAGRGREQYF. The CDR3 nucleotides are TGCAGTGCTGGCCGGGGGAGGGAGCAGTACTTC.

The rearrangement links TRBV7-7 to TRBJ1-6; D remains ambiguous. The V end was cut by 0 bases, the J end by 13 bases, with 10 bases between. The CDR3 length is 13 residues. Germline V CDR1 and CDR2: SSHAT, FNYEAQ (reference sequence). The CDR3 loop reads CASSLASQAPLHF. Here the CDR3 DNA reads TGTGCCAGCAGCTTAGCCAGCCAGGCGCCCCTCCACTTT.

This chain uses TRBV7-6 with TRBJ2-1, with TRBD2 identical over 7 bases. The germline gives CDR1 SGHVS, CDR2 FNYEAQ. Trimming removed 5 bases from V and 2 bases from J; junction bases left unmatched: 6. The CDR3 runs to 15 residues. The CDR3 protein is CASSSRLAAYNEQFF. For the CDR3, the DNA is TGTGCCAGCAGCAGTCGGCTAGCGGCCTACAATGAGCAGTTCTTC.